The sequence of this T cell receptor beta chain was determined in a study of vaccination and CD4 T cells after COVID-19. General study findings and limits: The study examined relatively few convalescent patients and included no early post-infection timepoints. The median proportion of reactive clones detected only post-vaccination in convalescent patients was 75% to 90%.

Oncomine TCR Beta short-read sequencing was applied to DNA from cultured CD4+ T cells. MiXCR, run by TCRdb on the PCR reads, gives a single entry per CDR3 protein. The profile shows about 16,000 distinct CDR3 sequences, approximately 52% of them singletons. Note on this clonotype: Its antigen is still unknown.

Specified treatment: approximately 9-day PBMC culture with coronavirus spike peptide pools or control peptides (ViraFEST assay). PCR-confirmed positives ranged from March to December 2020, preceding US Alpha, Beta and Delta variants. Per germline, CDR1 SGHRS and CDR2 YFSETQ. V gave up 4 bases and J gave up 6 bases; unmatched junction bases: 9. The CDR3 is 16 amino acids. This specimen was CD4+ T cells from blood, cultured in vitro, taken before SARS-CoV-2 vaccination. The sequence came from a human donor who had recovered from COVID-19. The chain has TRBV5-1 and TRBJ2-2; 10 nucleotides agree with TRBD1. In DNA form, the CDR3 reads TGCGCCAGCAGCACTCGGACAGGGGGGCGCGCCGGGGAGCTGTTTTTT. Translating it yields CASSTRTGGRAGELFF.